This TCR beta chain derives from a study of T cell responses to AZD1222 COVID-19 vaccine. Study-wide results and limits: Repertoire samples came only from after the peak T cell response. White British people made up most donors, females outnumbered males, and clonal diversity was possibly underestimated. Spike-specific TCR breadth rose after two AZD1222 doses, and depth rose as well.

Analyses pooled second doses at about 4 or about 12 weeks. This clone was seen a single time. Antigen: not known. The assay was immunoSEQ multiplex PCR, and TCRdb's table has in-frame clones only and misses some. Of 90,000 to 120,000 clones in the sample, about 93% are singletons; the top ten hold 6.2%. This CDR3 spans 18 amino acids. In germline, CDR1 is SGHTA, CDR2 FQGNSA. J lost 2 bases, V lost 5 bases, and 10 bases had no gene match. This TCR derives from an adult who received the AZD1222 COVID-19 vaccine. The sequencing used peripheral blood, collected 28 days after the second AZD1222 dose. The chain recombines TRBV7-2 with TRBJ2-5; TRBD2 aligns across 14 bases. The CDR3 DNA reads TGTGCCAGCAGCCAAGGACTAGCGGGAGGAAGCCTACAAGAGACCCAGTACTTC. Protein sequence: CASSQGLAGGSLQETQYF.